A selection of T cell receptor beta chains follows, all from one sample in a study of blood T cell repertoires in COVID-19. Profiled with immunoSEQ multiplex PCR; TCRdb holds only in-frame clones, not every one. The sample shows 90,000 to 150,000 clones, 85% to 90% of them seen only once. The sequencing input was peripheral blood. These receptors were obtained from a man between 65 and 85 years old with active or convalescent COVID-19. Both conserved end residues are part of each CDR3. A D gene is named only where the DNA matches it firmly. Expanded clones get a size class; other rows say once, few or many, or leave the size out.

j_call,v_call,d_call,clone_size,cdr3_nt,cdr3_aa
TRBJ2-3,TRBV9,NA,NA,TGTGCCAGCAGCGTAGGCGGAGATACGCAGTATTTT,CASSVGGDTQYF
TRBJ1-5,TRBV6-5,TRBD1,NA,TGTGCCAGCAGTTACCAGGGGGACCAGCCCCAGCATTTT,CASSYQGDQPQHF
TRBJ2-1,TRBV11-2,NA,NA,TGTGCCAGCAGTCCTACAGGTTTTCACAATGAGCAGTTCTTC,CASSPTGFHNEQFF
TRBJ2-7,TRBV24-1,TRBD1,NA,TGTGCCACCGAGGGGGACAGGGGCTACGAGCAGTACTTC,CATEGDRGYEQYF
TRBJ2-2,TRBV4-2,NA,NA,TGTGCCAGCAGCCATCCCCAGGGGGGAGCCACCGGGGAGCTGTTTTTT,CASSHPQGGATGELFF
TRBJ1-1,TRBV6-5,NA,NA,TGTGCCAGCAGGGAGGGAAACACTGAAGCTTTCTTT,CASREGNTEAFF
TRBJ2-1,TRBV6-5,NA,NA,TGTGCCAGCAGTTACTCGGAGGGCCCCTACAATGAGCAGTTCTTC,CASSYSEGPYNEQFF
TRBJ1-1,TRBV18,TRBD1,NA,TGTGCCAGCTCACGAGGGATGACAGGGACCAACACTGAAGCTTTCTTT,CASSRGMTGTNTEAFF
TRBJ1-5,TRBV7-2,NA,NA,TGTGCCAGCAGCTCACAGGGAGATCAGCCCCAGCATTTT,CASSSQGDQPQHF
TRBJ1-6,TRBV4-1,TRBD1,few,TGCGCCAGCAGACTGTGGACAGGTGATTCACCCCTCCACTTT,CASRLWTGDSPLHF
TRBJ2-3,TRBV4-2,TRBD1,NA,TGTGCCAGCAGCCGACGGACAGGGGCTAGCACAGATACGCAGTATTTT,CASSRRTGASTDTQYF
TRBJ1-2,TRBV30,NA,NA,TGTGCCAACGGCCGGGTTTCTGGTGGCTACACCTTC,CANGRVSGGYTF
TRBJ1-5,TRBV27,NA,NA,TGTGCCAGCACAATTAAGTTTAGTTCGAATCAGCCCCAGCATTTT,CASTIKFSSNQPQHF
TRBJ1-3,TRBV28,TRBD1,NA,TGTGCCAGCCATAAGGGACAGGGGGCGCCGGGAAACACCATATATTTT,CASHKGQGAPGNTIYF
TRBJ1-1,TRBV19,NA,NA,TGTGCCAGTAGTATTTCCGGGGTCGAAGCTTTCTTT,CASSISGVEAFF
TRBJ2-7,TRBV11-3,NA,NA,TGTGCCAGCGCCGTTGGCGGCACCTACGAGCAGTACTTC,CASAVGGTYEQYF
TRBJ2-7,TRBV3-1/TRBV3-2,TRBD2,NA,TGTGCCAGCAGCCGAACTAGCGGGAGAATTTACGAGCAGTACTTC,CASSRTSGRIYEQYF
TRBJ1-5,TRBV5-8,NA,NA,TGTGCCAGCAGCTTGGCCGCGGCGGGGCTTGGCAATCAGCCCCAGCATTTT,CASSLAAAGLGNQPQHF
TRBJ1-2,TRBV7-9,NA,NA,TGTGCCAGCAGCCCTACGAGAGGCTACACCTTC,CASSPTRGYTF
TRBJ2-7,TRBV27,NA,NA,TGTGCCAGCCGGGACTTATCCTACGAGCAGTACTTC,CASRDLSYEQYF
TRBJ2-2,TRBV6-5,TRBD1,NA,TGTGCCAGCAGTTCGACAGGGGACACCGGGGAGCTGTTTTTT,CASSSTGDTGELFF
TRBJ1-1,TRBV6-4,NA,once,TGTGCCAGCAGCGACATCCCTCGAGGGCCACTTGAAGCTTTCTTT,CASSDIPRGPLEAFF
TRBJ1-3,TRBV5-1,TRBD1,few,TGCGCCAGCAGCTTAGAGTTACAGGGGGCTGGAAACACCATATATTTT,CASSLELQGAGNTIYF
TRBJ1-5,TRBV28,TRBD1,NA,TGTGCCAGCAGTTTCGGGGCAGGGGGCAACAGCAATCAGCCCCAGCATTTT,CASSFGAGGNSNQPQHF
TRBJ1-5,TRBV7-2,NA,NA,TGTGCCAGCGCCACAGGGTTTCAGCCCCAGCATTTT,CASATGFQPQHF
TRBJ2-5,TRBV10-3,TRBD1,NA,TGTGCCACCCGGGACAGCCAAGAGACCCAGTACTTC,CATRDSQETQYF
TRBJ1-5,TRBV19,NA,few,TGTGCCAGTAGTACTGGGCCACAGGTCAGCAATCAGCCCCAGCATTTT,CASSTGPQVSNQPQHF
TRBJ1-3,TRBV7-9,TRBD1,NA,TGTGCCAGCAGCTTCAAAACAGGGGACAATCCTCCTGGAAACACCATATATTTT,CASSFKTGDNPPGNTIYF
TRBJ1-2,TRBV7-9,NA,NA,TGTGCCAGCAGCTTAAGGGACTTAGGGGGCTACACCTTC,CASSLRDLGGYTF
TRBJ2-5,TRBV19,TRBD2,NA,TGTGCCAGTAGTATTAGCGGGAGCCAAGAGACCCAGTACTTC,CASSISGSQETQYF
TRBJ1-2,TRBV7-2,NA,NA,TGTGCCAGCAGCCCCCCGGGACAAGTATATCTCGGCTACACCTTC,CASSPPGQVYLGYTF
TRBJ2-5,TRBV7-9,NA,NA,TGTGCCAGCAGCTCAGGGGTTCAAGAGACCCAGTACTTC,CASSSGVQETQYF
TRBJ1-6,TRBV3-1/TRBV3-2,TRBD1,NA,TGTGCCAGCAGCCATGGACAGGCCCTCTATAATTCACCCCTCCACTTT,CASSHGQALYNSPLHF
TRBJ2-5,TRBV11-2,TRBD2,NA,TGTGCCAGCAGCTTTGTTCGGGGGGAGACTGATGGGGAGACCCAGTACTTC,CASSFVRGETDGETQYF
TRBJ2-1,TRBV15,TRBD1,NA,TGTGCCACCAGCGTTGACAGGGGTCCTTACAATGAGCAGTTCTTC,CATSVDRGPYNEQFF
TRBJ2-1,TRBV6-5,NA,NA,TGTGCCAGCAGCCCAATGCGGAGCTCCTACAATGAGCAGTTCTTC,CASSPMRSSYNEQFF
TRBJ1-4,TRBV28,TRBD1,NA,TGTGCCAGCAGGCCCCGGACAGGGATGGAAGAAAAACTGTTTTTT,CASRPRTGMEEKLFF
TRBJ2-2,TRBV14,TRBD2,NA,TGTGCCAGCAGCCAAGGCGGGGGATCTGGGGGGGGGACCGGGGAGCTGTTTTTT,CASSQGGGSGGGTGELFF
TRBJ2-1,TRBV11-2,TRBD2,NA,TGTGCCAGCAGCTTAGGGGCTAGCGGGAGCTCCTACAATGAGCAGTTCTTC,CASSLGASGSSYNEQFF
TRBJ1-5,TRBV15,TRBD1,NA,TGTGCCACCACCCCTCTGGGACAGGGCAACGATCAGCCCCAGCATTTT,CATTPLGQGNDQPQHF
TRBJ1-5,TRBV25-1,NA,NA,TGTGCCAGCAGTGAGGCAGGTGGCAATCAGCCCCAGCATTTT,CASSEAGGNQPQHF
TRBJ2-7,TRBV30,NA,NA,TGTGCCTGGAGGGAGGGGCCAGCCGAGCAGTACTTC,CAWREGPAEQYF
TRBJ2-1,TRBV5-4,TRBD2,NA,TGTGCCAGCAGCCAAACCCCGGGACTAGCGGGAGTGGGAAATGAGCAGTTCTTC,CASSQTPGLAGVGNEQFF
TRBJ1-3,TRBV7-9,TRBD1,NA,TGTGCCAGCAGGACAGGGGGAGTCGGAAACACCATATATTTT,CASRTGGVGNTIYF
TRBJ2-6,TRBV19,NA,NA,TGTGCCAGTAGTTTCCCTGGACAGCTCTCTGGGGCCAACGTCCTGACTTTC,CASSFPGQLSGANVLTF
TRBJ1-5,TRBV19,NA,NA,TGTGCCAGTAGTACCGGGACAATTAGCAATCAGCCCCAGCATTTT,CASSTGTISNQPQHF
TRBJ1-6,TRBV18,TRBD1,NA,TGTGCCAGCTCACCGCAGGGGGCCTCAAATTCACCCCTCCACTTT,CASSPQGASNSPLHF
TRBJ2-7,TRBV6-5,TRBD1,once,TGTGCCAGCAGAGGAGACAGGGTTCAAGAGCAGTACTTC,CASRGDRVQEQYF
TRBJ1-2,TRBV19,NA,NA,TGTGCCAGTAGGACTTCTAAGGACTATGGCTACACCTTC,CASRTSKDYGYTF
TRBJ1-4,TRBV19,NA,NA,TGTGCCAGTAGTTGGTCAGTAGCTGAAAAACTGTTTTTT,CASSWSVAEKLFF
TRBJ1-4,TRBV11-2,NA,NA,TGTGCCAGCAGCTTAGAGGCCAGCGGCTCGGGATTGAAACGGCTGTTTTTT,CASSLEASGSGLKRLFF
TRBJ1-1,TRBV7-2,TRBD1,NA,TGTGCCAGCAGCTTAGGTACAGGGGTCCCCACTGAAGCTTTCTTT,CASSLGTGVPTEAFF